These 9 T cell receptor beta chains came from one sample sequenced in a study of CD8 T cells in ankylosing spondylitis. TCRdb independently ran MiXCR on the 5' RACE reads; one entry per CDR3 protein. The sample holds 230,000 or so distinct CDR3 sequences, approximately 24% seen once. What was sequenced was blood, either unsorted or a sorted T cell fraction (not recorded which). Every receptor here comes from a male donor with ankylosing spondylitis or in good health (not recorded which).

The chain links TRBV20-1 to TRBJ2-7; 8 nucleotides line up with TRBD2. The germline V gene has CDR1 DFQATT and CDR2 SNEGSKA (reference sequence). Trimming removed 5 bases from V and 3 bases from J; junction bases left unmatched: 12. This CDR3 is 15 amino acids long. The CDR3 loop reads CSAGSGGLGLYEQYF. The CDR3, as DNA: TGCAGTGCTGGGTCTGGGGGACTAGGTCTCTACGAGCAGTACTTC.

At least ten counts were recorded for this clonotype. The chain has TRBV3-1 and TRBJ2-1; D is possibly TRBD1 (5 bases). Germline V lookup: CDR1 LGHDT, CDR2 YNNKEL (reference sequence). Deletions cut 1 base from V and 5 bases from J, with 9 bases between. The CDR3 consists of 14 residues. The CDR3 protein is CASSQASGHNEQFF. CDR3 nucleotides: TGTGCCAGCAGCCAAGCATCAGGGCACAATGAGCAGTTCTTC.

This clonotype was seen many times. The V gene is TRBV5-6, the J gene TRBJ2-2; either TRBD1 or TRBD2 may fit D (6 bases each). In germline, CDR1 is SGHDT, CDR2 YYEEEE. Trimming removed 2 bases from V and 4 bases from J, with 15 bases in between. This CDR3 is built from 16 residues. The CDR3 reads CASSFRGALGTGELFF. In DNA, the CDR3 is TGTGCCAGCAGCTTTAGGGGGGCGCTGGGCACCGGGGAGCTGTTTTTT. Together with reference TRBV5-6 and TRBJ2-2, the CDR3 gives the full variable domain: DAGVTQSPTHLIKTRGQQVTLRCSPKSGHDTVSWYQQALGQGPQFIFQYYEEEERQRGNFPDRFSGHQFPNYSSELNVNALLLGDSALYLCASSFRGALGTGELFFGEGSRLTVL.

This clonotype was picked up many times. CDR3 region: CSARVEDRLYEQYF. For the CDR3, the DNA is TGCAGTGCTAGAGTAGAGGACAGACTATACGAGCAGTACTTC. The chain uses TRBV20-1 and TRBJ2-7; tentative D call: TRBD1 (6 bases). The CDR3 has 14 residues. CDR1 and CDR2 (germline): DFQATT, SNEGSKA (reference sequence). V lost 1 base to trimming and J lost 4 bases, with 14 bases between them.

This clonotype was found a few times. CDR3 nucleotides: TGTGCCAGCACCAAAGGGGGTCCTGGGGCCAACGTCCTGACTTTC. As protein: CASTKGGPGANVLTF. The chain couples TRBV6-1 to TRBJ2-6, with D tentatively TRBD1 (6 bases). Germline CDR1 and CDR2: MNHNS and SASEGT. Between the trimmed V and J ends, which lost 7 bases and 2 bases, there was a span of 12 bases. The CDR3 runs 15 residues.

The chain links TRBV20-1 to TRBJ1-1; TRBD1 might be the D (6 bases). V lost 3 bases to trimming and J lost 4 bases, with 15 bases between them. The CDR3 spans 14 residues. Germline CDR1 is DFQATT and CDR2 is SNEGSKA (reference sequence). The CDR3 reads CSASADSPRTEAFF. In nucleotides, the CDR3 is TGCAGTGCTAGCGCGGACAGCCCCCGCACTGAAGCTTTCTTT.

V gene TRBV10-3 combines with J gene TRBJ2-3; the D is unclear. The CDR3 has 12 residues. With 4 bases removed from V and 6 bases from J, the gap between germline ends came to 8 bases. The germline V gene encodes CDR1 ENHRY and CDR2 SYGVKD. CDR3 DNA: TGTGCCATCAGTGCAGCCGGTGATACGCAGTATTTT. This translates into CAISAAGDTQYF.

The chain combines TRBV10-1 with TRBJ2-7, with 12 bases lining up with TRBD2. Germline-derived CDR1 and CDR2 are WNHNN and SYGVQD (reference sequence). J was trimmed by 1 base and V by 5 bases; bases with no gene match: 3. The CDR3 spans 15 residues. This chain's CDR3 is CASSRGTSGSYEQYF. Written as DNA, the CDR3 is TGCGCCAGCAGTCGCGGGACTAGCGGGTCCTACGAGCAGTACTTC.

This clonotype has only one observation. The chain couples TRBV5-1 to TRBJ2-3; no reliable D call. The CDR3 totals 13 residues. Per germline, CDR1 SGHRS and CDR2 YFSETQ. Trimming removed 0 bases from V and 4 bases from J, with 6 bases in between. The CDR3 bases are TGCGCCAGCAGCTTGGTTGTGTCAGATACGCAGTATTTT. Translation: CASSLVVSDTQYF.